One and the same sample provided the 24 T cell receptor beta chains below, sequenced in a study of blood T cell repertoires in COVID-19. Profiled with immunoSEQ multiplex PCR; TCRdb holds only in-frame clones, not every one. The repertoire holds about 110,000 clones, with less than 85% as singletons. The specimen was peripheral blood. The receptors stem from a woman aged 55-69 years with acute or convalescent COVID-19.

The V gene is TRBV3-1 (or the pseudogene TRBV3-2), the J gene TRBJ2-3; D is perhaps TRBD2 (7 bases). This CDR3 comprises 17 residues. Germline V gene lookup returns CDR1 LGHDT and CDR2 YNNKEL (reference sequence). V dropped 1 base and J dropped 3 bases, with 17 bases sitting between them. The CDR3 is CASSQGLGGGKTDTQYF. CDR3 DNA: TGTGCCAGCAGCCAAGGGCTGGGAGGGGGGAAAACAGATACGCAGTATTTT.

CDR3 in DNA: TGCAGCGTTGATCGGCGGAGAGAGACCCAGTACTTC. This encodes CSVDRRRETQYF. The V call is TRBV29-1, the J call TRBJ2-5; D ambiguous. The CDR3 runs 12 residues. Trimming cost V 3 bases and J 4 bases, with 9 bases left between them. The V gene's germline CDR1 is SQVTM and CDR2 ANQGSEA.

The V gene is TRBV9, the J gene TRBJ1-1; 9 nucleotides line up with TRBD1. V lost 2 bases and J lost 1; bases outside the gene matches: 3. CDR3 length equals 15 residues. Germline CDR1 and CDR2: SGDLS and YYNGEE. The CDR3 reads CASSVQTGGNTEAFF. Written as DNA, the CDR3 is TGTGCCAGCAGCGTCCAGACAGGGGGGAACACTGAAGCTTTCTTT.

The J gene is TRBJ2-5, the V gene TRBV2, with 8 bases lining up with TRBD1. V lost 8 bases to trimming and J lost 2 bases; unmatched junction nucleotides: 4. Germline V gene lookup returns CDR1 SNHLY and CDR2 FYNNEI. The CDR3 totals 13 residues. CDR3: CASGRGPQETQYF. The DNA of the CDR3 is TGTGCCAGCGGCAGGGGGCCTCAAGAGACCCAGTACTTC.

The chain employs TRBV21-1 and TRBJ1-2; TRBD1 is the table's D call, not checked against the DNA. TRBV21-1 is termed a pseudogene. The CDR3 sequence is 16 residues long. For the CDR3, the DNA is TGTGCCAGCAGCAAGAGGACAGTAGGAGGACCCTATGGCTACACCTTC. Its protein is CASSKRTVGGPYGYTF.

This chain uses TRBV21-1 with TRBJ2-1; the tabulated D call, TRBD2, remains unverified against the DNA. TRBV21-1 is a documented pseudogene. The CDR3 runs to 16 residues. The CDR3 nucleotides are TGTGCCAGCAGCAAAGAGGCTAGCGGGGTGTACAATGAGCAGTTCTTC. Protein: CASSKEASGVYNEQFF.

This clone was counted a few times. This chain links TRBV2 with TRBJ1-3, with D unresolved. With 5 bases removed from V and 2 bases from J, the gap between germline ends came to 10 bases. CDR1 is SNHLY, CDR2 FYNNEI, per germline. This CDR3 is built from 14 residues. CDR3 nucleotide sequence: TGTGCCAGCAGTTCCTACGGGGCTGGAAACACCATATATTTT. Its protein is CASSSYGAGNTIYF.

This clone was counted a few times. V is TRBV19 and J is TRBJ1-2, with no clear D. The CDR3 covers 15 residues. Germline V gene sequence: CDR1 LNHDA, CDR2 SQIVND (reference sequence). Trimming removed 6 bases at V and 2 bases at J, with 16 bases between. CDR3 amino acids: CASRRSHESNYGYTF. The DNA for the CDR3 is TGTGCCAGTAGGCGGTCACACGAGTCCAACTATGGCTACACCTTC.

V usage is TRBV2 and J usage is TRBJ1-4, with D tentatively TRBD1 (5 bases). The germline gives CDR1 SNHLY, CDR2 FYNNEI. The CDR3 consists of 16 residues. V lost 6 bases, J lost 2 bases, and 16 bases lay in between. CDR3: CASRMGGGPTNEKLFF. As DNA, the CDR3 is TGTGCCAGCAGGATGGGGGGAGGTCCCACTAATGAAAAACTGTTTTTT.

This chain connects TRBV7-9 to TRBJ1-3; tentatively, D is TRBD1 (6 bases). Deletions cut 4 bases from V and 4 bases from J, with 11 bases between. The CDR3 spans 14 residues. The germline gives CDR1 SEHNR, CDR2 FQNEAQ (reference sequence). The CDR3 reads CASSYLGQGNTIYF. CDR3 in DNA: TGTGCCAGCAGCTATCTAGGACAGGGAAACACCATATATTTT.

The chain employs TRBV30 and TRBJ1-2, with 8 nucleotides matching TRBD1. This CDR3 contains 16 residues. With V trimmed by 2 bases and J by 4 bases, 12 bases remained unmatched. Per germline, CDR1 GTSNPN and CDR2 SVGIG (reference sequence). In DNA form, the CDR3 reads TGTGCCTGGAGTAGGGAGACAGGGGATCGAGGCTATGGCTACACCTTC. Translating it yields CAWSRETGDRGYGYTF.

This clone was recorded only once. The chain recombines TRBV29-1 with TRBJ2-3; 10 bases are shared with TRBD2. Unmatched junction bases numbered 4, after V lost 6 bases and J lost 1 base. The CDR3 runs to 14 residues. The germline gives CDR1 SQVTM, CDR2 ANQGSEA. The DNA for the CDR3 is TGCAGCGTCGCTGGGACTAGCGGCACAGATACGCAGTATTTT. Protein product: CSVAGTSGTDTQYF.

The V and J genes are TRBV19 and TRBJ1-2, with D possibly being TRBD1 (5 bases). The CDR3 is made up of 14 amino acids. Germline V gives CDR1 LNHDA, CDR2 SQIVND (reference sequence). V dropped 4 bases and J dropped 6 bases, with 15 bases sitting between them. CDR3 protein: CASSTIDRAHGYTF. The CDR3, as DNA: TGTGCCAGTAGTACCATAGACAGAGCCCATGGCTACACCTTC.

This clone was found once. This chain connects TRBV18 to TRBJ1-1; 8 bases align to TRBD1. CDR1 is KGHSH and CDR2 is LQKENI in the germline V gene. The CDR3 has 16 amino acids. Unmatched junction bases numbered 8, after V lost 1 base and J lost 4 bases. In DNA form, the CDR3 reads TGTGCCAGCTCACCACGGACACAGGGGGGGAGCACTGAAGCTTTCTTT. This translates into CASSPRTQGGSTEAFF.

This clone occurred many times. The V gene is TRBV15, the J gene TRBJ1-4; 8 positions match TRBD1. The V gene end was trimmed by 0 bases and the J gene end by 4 bases; junction bases not matched to a gene: 4. Germline CDR1 is LNHNV and CDR2 is YYDKDF (reference sequence). The CDR3 sequence is 16 residues long. CDR3 bases: TGTGCCACCAGCAGAGATTTGACAGGGGTTAATGAAAAACTGTTTTTT. Translating gives CATSRDLTGVNEKLFF.

This clone has a handful of counts. Here the CDR3 reads CASSERGTVYEQYF. The CDR3 DNA reads as TGTGCCAGCAGTGAGCGGGGGACCGTCTACGAGCAGTACTTC. This sequence joins TRBV2 and TRBJ2-7; 7 nucleotides align to TRBD2. Germline V gives CDR1 SNHLY, CDR2 FYNNEI. The length of the CDR3 is 14 residues. The junction had 5 bases not matched to a gene; V was cut back by 3 bases and J by 3 bases.

The genes are TRBV6-6 and TRBJ2-7; 9 nucleotides align to TRBD1. CDR1 and CDR2 (germline): MNHNY, SVGAGI (reference sequence). Losses at the gene ends were 5 bases for V and 4 bases for J; bases not matched to a gene: 6. This CDR3 spans 14 amino acids. The CDR3 protein is CASSKDRGLYEQYF. CDR3 sequence (DNA): TGTGCCAGCAGTAAGGACAGGGGCCTATACGAGCAGTACTTC.

V is TRBV6-5 and J is TRBJ1-5; the match to TRBD1 covers 9 bases. Trimming at V came to 6 bases and at J to 16 bases, leaving 13 bases not matched to a gene. The CDR3 consists of 13 residues. The V gene's germline CDR1 is MNHEY and CDR2 SVGAGI. The CDR3 protein is CASRWTGEPYQHF. In nucleotides, the CDR3 is TGTGCCAGCAGGTGGACAGGGGAGCCTTATCAACATTTT.

This sequence joins TRBV21-1 and TRBJ2-3; TRBD2 reflects the table's D call only, with no check against the DNA. TRBV21-1 is noted as a pseudogene. The CDR3 is made up of 19 amino acids. The CDR3 reads CASSKRAKRGGPSTDTQYF. CDR3 DNA: TGTGCCAGCAGCAAAAGGGCGAAGCGGGGGGGTCCTAGCACAGATACGCAGTATTTT.

The chain is built from TRBV5-1 and TRBJ2-7; D may be TRBD2 (5 bases). Germline V gene data show CDR1 as SGHRS and CDR2 as YFSETQ. The CDR3 is made up of 13 amino acids. V was cut by 0 bases and J by 5 bases, with 9 bases left in between. CDR3 coding DNA: TGCGCCAGCAGCTTGGGAAGAGGGAACGAGCAGTACTTC. Protein: CASSLGRGNEQYF.

V and J are TRBV6-5 and TRBJ1-1; D is possibly TRBD1 (5 bases). With 6 bases removed from V and 1 base from J, the gap between germline ends came to 9 bases. Germline CDR1 reads MNHEY; CDR2 reads SVGAGI. This CDR3 region has 13 residues. CDR3 amino acids: CASRQQANTEAFF. The CDR3 nucleotides are TGTGCCAGCAGACAACAGGCGAACACTGAAGCTTTCTTT.

This clone was seen a handful of times. The chain has TRBV5-1 and TRBJ1-2; TRBD1 might be the D (6 bases). Germline CDR1 and CDR2: SGHRS and YFSETQ. The CDR3 runs to 14 residues. Trimming removed 2 bases from V and 6 bases from J, with 14 bases in between. CDR3 loop: CASSFDTGYDGYTF. For the CDR3, the DNA is TGCGCCAGCAGCTTCGATACAGGGTACGATGGCTACACCTTC.

The chain joins TRBV19 to TRBJ1-1; possibly TRBD1 for D (6 bases). The germline CDR1 and CDR2 sequences are LNHDA and SQIVND (reference sequence). Trimming pared 1 base from V and 4 bases from J, leaving 10 bases between. The length of the CDR3 is 14 residues. CDR3 nucleotides: TGTGCCAGTAGTATAGGCGCAGGGGTCACTGAAGCTTTCTTT. This codes for CASSIGAGVTEAFF.

This chain joins TRBV13 and TRBJ2-3, with TRBD2 identical over 13 bases. The CDR3 is made up of 17 amino acids. The V segment lost 5 bases and the J segment 2 bases; nucleotides outside the gene matches: 7. Germline lookup yields CDR1 PRHDT and CDR2 FYEKMQ (reference sequence). Here the CDR3 reads CASSPRTSGRTTDTQYF. The CDR3 DNA sequence: TGTGCCAGCAGCCCCAGGACTAGCGGGAGAACCACAGATACGCAGTATTTT.